This T cell receptor (beta chain) was retrieved from a study of graft-versus-host responses after intestinal transplantation (dated by TCRdb to 2020 to 2023). About the study as a whole: Multivisceral, liver-intestinal, or isolated intestinal transplants were received by the recipients. Anti-thymocyte globulin induction was given to all recipients, followed by maintenance tacrolimus and steroids for 2 to 3 years. Bulk TCR-beta CDR3 sequencing was used to track graft-versus-host and host-versus-graft alloreactive T cell clones in the graft, circulation and bone marrow after intestinal transplantation. Alloreactive clones were identified by sequencing pre-transplant mixed lymphocyte reaction products and comparing these products with unstimulated pre-transplant donor and recipient T cells. The cohort enrolled about two dozen intestinal transplant recipients, one of whom was a retransplant, and a few patients without pretransplant specimens were excluded. Donor T cell macrochimerism was defined as a peak of at least 4% donor T cells among recipient peripheral blood mononuclear cells. Instead of going to the commercial service, samples from a few later patients were sequenced in-house on an Illumina MiSeq and processed with MiXCR.

The library was prepared using the immunoSEQ multiplex PCR assay. For most patients, high-throughput TCR-beta CDR3 sequencing of genomic DNA was performed by Adaptive Biotechnologies. The study's processing was this. Adaptive's ImmunoSEQ software was the source of the TCR sequencing data for around 20 patients, while a few other patients were processed with MiXCR and VDJtools. CDR3 nucleotide sequences shared between donor and recipient were removed because the origin of such sequences could not be assigned. To be classed as alloreactive, a clone needed at least 2-fold expansion over unstimulated cells and a minimum CFSE-low frequency of 0.002% (template counts) or 0.001% (read counts). Mappable clones were those detected in sequenced pre-transplant spleen, lymph node, or MLR CFSE-low populations of the donor or recipient. The cumulative frequency of alloreactive clones was calculated as a percentage of all sequences, weighted by copy number. The source is immuneACCESS, and TCRdb retained only in-frame sequences with V and J called. Part of the clones is not carried over; for the studies checked, unresolved V genes explain less than half of this, and the remainder is unexplained. The DNA gave D and trimming, while V, J and clone size come from that table. For this sample the table gives 37,000 or so clones, of which about 89% were detected only once. Jointly, the top ten make up roughly 2.5% of the sample.

In the first month after transplant, blood samples were collected up to 4 times, and after that at least monthly when available. General study outcomes and caveats: The relatively low number and heterogeneity of intestinal transplant patients limited the conclusions. GvH clones were detected in recipient bone marrow, and some of these GvH clones were observed earlier in ileal mucosa or blood, consistent with an intestinal mucosal origin. Early after transplant, peak levels of circulating GvH clones were associated with declines in HvG clones. In the allografts of patients with donor T cell macrochimerism, GvH to HvG T cell clonal ratios were high.

CDR1 and CDR2 are read off the germline V gene as MNHNS and SASEGT. Measured from the cysteine to the phenylalanine, the CDR3 is 12 residues long. Only the CDR3 DNA stays, 36 bases, in frame from base 1. The V and J ends are trimmed by 5 bases and 10 bases, leaving 14 bases between them. With respect to this clone: It lacks a known antigen. Base qualities are not provided; no much larger clone lies one nucleotide away.

Recombination joined TRBV6-1 with TRBJ1-1, with TRBD1 perhaps the D gene, on 6 matching bases. The specimen comprised PBMCs, sampled roughly 300 days after intestinal transplant. This sequence was found in a human patient who received an intestinal transplant, so some T cells may come from the graft donor. The encoded CDR3 is CASSHGGTGAFF. At the DNA level, the sequence is TGTGCCAGCAGTCACGGGGGCACGGGAGCTTTCTTT.